These 16 T cell receptor beta chains share one sample of origin, sequenced in a study of T cell responses to AZD1222 COVID-19 vaccine. TCRdb's copy holds only in-frame clones and misses some; the assay was immunoSEQ multiplex PCR. This sample has 150,000 to 200,000 clones, with 85% to 95% found just once. This specimen was peripheral blood, taken 28 days after the second AZD1222 dose. Source of these receptors: an adult who received the AZD1222 COVID-19 vaccine.

The rearrangement uses TRBV10-3 and TRBJ1-4, with D unresolved. Germline CDR1 ENHRY, CDR2 SYGVKD. CDR3 length: 14 residues. Between the trimmed V and J ends, which lost 3 bases and 2 bases, there was a span of 7 bases. This CDR3 reads CAISETGTNEKLFF. As DNA, the CDR3 is TGTGCCATCAGTGAAACTGGGACTAATGAAAAACTGTTTTTT.

The genes are TRBV27 and TRBJ1-2; D may be TRBD1 (5 bases). Germline V CDR1 and CDR2: MNHEY, SMNVEV (reference sequence). V lost 6 bases and J 8 bases, leaving 16 bases between the germline ends. The length of the CDR3 is 13 residues. For the CDR3, the DNA is TGTGCCAGCAGCGACAGCCTAATCGGGGGCTACACCTTC. Translated, it gives CASSDSLIGGYTF.

V is TRBV9 and J is TRBJ1-5; D call uncertain. This CDR3 spans 13 amino acids. Germline CDR1 and CDR2: SGDLS and YYNGEE. The germline V and J ends were trimmed by 6 bases and 2 bases, with 9 bases remaining between them. CDR3 amino acids: CASKALCNQPQHF. CDR3 nucleotides: TGTGCCAGCAAGGCCCTGTGCAATCAGCCCCAGCATTTT.

V usage is TRBV30 and J usage is TRBJ1-2, with TRBD1 matching over 7 bases. The CDR3 is 14 residues long. CDR1 GTSNPN and CDR2 SVGIG come from the germline V gene (reference sequence). Unmatched junction bases numbered 7, after V lost 4 bases and J lost 2 bases. For the CDR3, the DNA is TGTGCCTGGACCCCCCGACAGGGCAACTATGGCTACACCTTC. It yields the protein CAWTPRQGNYGYTF.

In this sample, this clone turned up once. This chain joins TRBV2 and TRBJ1-4, with 8 positions matching TRBD1. The CDR3 runs 16 residues. The V gene end was trimmed by 5 bases and the J gene end by 7 bases; junction bases not matched to a gene: 12. Germline loops: CDR1 SNHLY, CDR2 FYNNEI. CDR3 residues: CASSLGVYRGTEKLFF. The DNA for the CDR3 is TGTGCCAGCAGTTTGGGGGTCTACAGGGGGACTGAAAAACTGTTTTTT.

The chain has TRBV10-3 and TRBJ1-2; 8 nucleotides match TRBD1. From germline, CDR1 is ENHRY and CDR2 SYGVKD. The CDR3 spans 12 residues. The junction had 7 bases not matched to a gene; V was cut back by 7 bases and J by 9 bases. The CDR3 region is CAITGGQGSYTF. DNA for the CDR3: TGTGCCATCACCGGCGGACAGGGAAGCTACACCTTC.

The chain uses TRBV5-1 and TRBJ2-1; TRBD1 matches at 12 bases. Germline V CDR1 and CDR2: SGHRS, YFSETQ. This CDR3 has 18 residues. V was pared by 10 bases and J by 2 bases, with 16 bases of the junction left unmatched. For the CDR3, the DNA is TGCGCCGGCTCTCCGGGACAGGGGGCATCAGCTCCCTACAATGAGCAGTTCTTC. Translating gives CAGSPGQGASAPYNEQFF.

This rearrangement joins TRBV19 to TRBJ1-5; TRBD1 matches at 8 bases. Unmatched junction bases numbered 15, after V lost 4 bases and J lost 7 bases. The CDR3 has 17 amino acids. Germline values: CDR1 LNHDA, CDR2 SQIVND (reference sequence). The CDR3 DNA sequence: TGTGCCAGTAGTAGGGGACGAGACAGGGGTCGGTGGCAGCCCCAGCATTTT. Translation: CASSRGRDRGRWQPQHF.

This sequence joins TRBV30 and TRBJ2-2; unclear D gene. The V end lost 3 bases, the J end lost 6 bases, and 8 bases lay between the germline ends. There are 12 residues in the CDR3. Germline assignment: CDR1 GTSNPN and CDR2 SVGIG (reference sequence). In nucleotides, the CDR3 is TGTGCCTGGAGATCAGGAGCCGGGGAGCTGTTTTTT. It specifies CAWRSGAGELFF.

The chain uses TRBV6-5 and TRBJ1-4; maybe TRBD1 (5 bases). Germline V gene lookup returns CDR1 MNHEY and CDR2 SVGAGI. The CDR3 is made up of 14 amino acids. Between the trimmed V and J ends, which lost 6 bases and 3 bases, there was a span of 11 bases. The DNA of the CDR3 is TGTGCCAGCAGCTCACAGGAAGCTAATGAAAAACTGTTTTTT. This sequence encodes CASSSQEANEKLFF.

This clone was seen more than once but under ten times. The chain links TRBV11-2 to TRBJ2-1; TRBD1 matches 7 bases. Germline CDR1 reads SGHAT; CDR2 reads FQNNGV. With 7 bases clipped from V and 0 bases from J, the junction kept 3 bases outside the gene matches. This CDR3 contains 14 residues. The CDR3 spells CASNGQVSYNEQFF. CDR3 sequence (DNA): TGTGCCAGCAACGGACAGGTCTCCTACAATGAGCAGTTCTTC.

The chain couples TRBV27 to TRBJ1-2, with 8 bases lining up with TRBD1. After removal of 5 bases from V and 6 bases from J, the junction contained 5 bases not matched to a gene. This CDR3 is built from 13 residues. CDR1 is MNHEY and CDR2 is SMNVEV in the germline V gene (reference sequence). The CDR3 DNA follows: TGTGCCAGCAGTGACAGGGGCGTTAATGGCTACACCTTC. Its protein is CASSDRGVNGYTF.

CDR3 DNA: TGTGCCAGCAGTCACAAGGGGCAGAATGGCTACACCTTC. Its protein product is CASSHKGQNGYTF. The rearrangement joins TRBV27 to TRBJ1-2, with a tentative D call TRBD1 (5 bases). Germline CDR1 and CDR2: MNHEY and SMNVEV (reference sequence). V lost 5 bases and J lost 6, with 13 bases in between. The CDR3 is 13 amino acids.

J is TRBJ2-3 and V is TRBV9; 10 nucleotides agree with TRBD2. Losses at the gene ends were 2 bases for V and 2 bases for J; bases not matched to a gene: 8. The CDR3 contains 17 residues. Per germline, CDR1 SGDLS and CDR2 YYNGEE. As DNA, the CDR3 is TGTGCCAGCAGCGTTGATACTAGCGGGGATTTCACAGATACGCAGTATTTT. It is translated as CASSVDTSGDFTDTQYF. The variable domain in full, with the rest retrieved from reference TRBV9 and TRBJ2-3, is DSGVTQTPKHLITATGQRVTLRCSPRSGDLSVYWYQQSLDQGLQFLIQYYNGEERAKGNILERFSAQQFPDLHSELNLSSLELGDSALYFCASSVDTSGDFTDTQYFGPGTRLTVL.

The chain employs TRBV4-3 and TRBJ1-1; possibly TRBD1 for D (6 bases). This CDR3 contains 17 residues. The germline V gene has CDR1 LGHNA and CDR2 YSLEER. V lost 0 bases to trimming and J lost 2 bases, with 16 bases between them. The DNA of the CDR3 is TGCGCCAGCAGCCAAGATTCCCTAGGGACACGCAACACTGAAGCTTTCTTT. This codes for CASSQDSLGTRNTEAFF.

The chain is built from TRBV7-7 and TRBJ1-1, with D possibly matching TRBD1 (6 bases). Trimming removed 5 bases from V and 0 bases from J, with 16 bases in between. The CDR3 sequence is 16 residues long. Per the germline V gene, CDR1 is SSHAT and CDR2 is FNYEAQ (reference sequence). The CDR3 DNA reads as TGTGCCAGCAGCGCTACGGGGGGCGTGATGAACACTGAAGCTTTCTTT. Translation: CASSATGGVMNTEAFF.